The rows below give T cell receptor beta chains drawn from one sample of a study of blood T cell repertoires in COVID-19. The protocol was immunoSEQ multiplex PCR, while the TCRdb copy is restricted to in-frame clones and leaves out a portion. Of over 55,000 clones detected, approximately 85% appear once; the ten largest clones hold roughly 24%. The sequencing input was peripheral blood. The origin of the receptors is a man aged 50 to 60 with acute or convalescent COVID-19. CDR3s include the opening cysteine and the closing phenylalanine or tryptophan. D genes are given only for firm matches. Expanded clones get a size class; other rows say once, few or many, or leave the size out.

D gene	CDR3 length	V gene	J gene	clone size	CDR3 DNA	CDR3 protein
.	15	TRBV14	TRBJ1-4	.	TGTGCCAGCAGCCAAGATTACACCAAGGGGGAAAAACTGTTTTTT	CASSQDYTKGEKLFF
TRBD2	14	TRBV6-4	TRBJ2-5	.	TGTGCCAGCAAGAGCGGGGGGTTCCAAGAGACCCAGTACTTC	CASKSGGFQETQYF
.	15	TRBV10-1	TRBJ2-3	once	TGCGCCAGCAGTGAGCCGGGGGACGGTACAGATACGCAGTATTTT	CASSEPGDGTDTQYF
TRBD1	13	TRBV29-1	TRBJ1-1	.	TGCAGCGCACCTAACAGGGGGCAGACTGAAGCTTTCTTT	CSAPNRGQTEAFF
TRBD2	17	TRBV19	TRBJ2-5	.	TGTGCCAGTAGTCCTACGGGACTAGCGGGGTCCCAAGAGACCCAGTACTTC	CASSPTGLAGSQETQYF
.	16	TRBV11-1	TRBJ2-5	once	TGTGCCAGCAGCCCACTGCCCGACAGGTACCAAGAGACCCAGTACTTC	CASSPLPDRYQETQYF
.	14	TRBV6-5	TRBJ1-2	.	TGTGCCACCCAAGAGGGACACCTAAACTATGGCTACACCTTC	CATQEGHLNYGYTF
.	14	TRBV19	TRBJ2-5	.	TGTGCCAGTAGTATTGTCGGAGGGAGGGAGACCCAGTACTTC	CASSIVGGRETQYF
TRBD2	16	TRBV29-1	TRBJ2-5	.	TGCAGCGTTGAAGATTGGGGGGGTCCCCTCCAAGAGACCCAGTACTTC	CSVEDWGGPLQETQYF
.	14	TRBV7-9	TRBJ2-5	.	TGTGCCAGCAGCTTAAGCAGCGGCCAAGAGACCCAGTACTTC	CASSLSSGQETQYF
.	16	TRBV5-1	TRBJ2-3	.	TGCGCCAGCAGCTTGGGTCTGGGGGGACTCACAGATACGCAGTATTTT	CASSLGLGGLTDTQYF
.	13	TRBV5-1	TRBJ1-1	once	TGCGCCAGCAGCTTGGGGAGTGGGACTGAAGCTTTCTTT	CASSLGSGTEAFF
.	12	TRBV25-1	TRBJ1-2	.	TGTGCCAGCCAGGGGATGGGCTATGGCTACACCTTC	CASQGMGYGYTF
TRBD1	15	TRBV5-5	TRBJ2-5	.	TGTGCCAGCAGCCACGGACAGGGGGTGGTAGAGACCCAGTACTTC	CASSHGQGVVETQYF
TRBD1	15	TRBV11-2	TRBJ2-5	.	TGTGCCAGCAGCCCTTTCCGGGACAGCCAAGAGACCCAGTACTTC	CASSPFRDSQETQYF
TRBD2	16	TRBV7-2	TRBJ2-1	.	TGTGCCAGCAGCTTAGCTAAGGAGCGGGGGGGCCGTGAGCAGTTCTTC	CASSLAKERGGREQFF